The 10 T cell receptor beta chains reported below all come from one sample, sequenced in a study of shared clonotypes between healthy human individuals. Here immunoSEQ multiplex PCR was the method, and the copy in TCRdb shows in-frame clones only, minus some. The sample carries under 650,000 clones, approximately 95% recorded once. The sample consisted of naive CD4+ T cells sorted from blood. Subset in this sample: CD45RA+ positively selected. Source of these receptors: a woman aged 25 to 39 in good health.

The chain combines TRBV25-1 with TRBJ1-5; D uncertain. V lost 1 base and J lost 10, with 8 bases in between. CDR1 MGHDK and CDR2 SYGVNS come from the germline V gene. The CDR3 is made up of 12 amino acids. The CDR3 sequence: CASSEFGEPQHF. The CDR3 DNA follows: TGTGCCAGCAGTGAATTCGGGGAACCCCAGCATTTT.

The V and J genes are TRBV19 and TRBJ1-5; D may be TRBD1 (6 bases). Germline-derived CDR1 and CDR2 are LNHDA and SQIVND (reference sequence). This CDR3 region has 16 residues. V lost 5 bases to trimming and J lost 4 bases, with 18 bases between them. The CDR3 sequence is CASSPWLTGSNQPQHF. The DNA for the CDR3 is TGTGCCAGTAGTCCCTGGTTGACAGGCTCTAATCAGCCCCAGCATTTT.

The chain joins TRBV7-7 to TRBJ1-4; no reliable D call. The CDR3 runs to 12 residues. The V gene's germline CDR1 is SSHAT and CDR2 FNYEAQ (reference sequence). Trimming pared 8 bases from V and 7 bases from J, leaving 11 bases between. CDR3 DNA: TGTGCCAGCGTCAGGAGGGCTGAAAAACTGTTTTTT. Its translation is CASVRRAEKLFF. Using reference TRBV7-7 and TRBJ1-4 for the parts outside the CDR3, the full variable domain is GAGVSQSPRYKVTKRGQDVTLRCDPISSHATLYWYQQALGQGPEFLTYFNYEAQPDKSGLPSDRFSAERPEGSISTLTIQRTEQRDSAMYRCASVRRAEKLFFGSGTQLSVL.

The V and J genes are TRBV10-1 and TRBJ2-5; D gene uncertain. This CDR3 contains 14 residues. CDR1 is WNHNN, CDR2 SYGVQD, per germline (reference sequence). Trimming cost V 2 bases and J 7 bases, with 14 bases left between them. CDR3 sequence reads: CASSEGRLGRTQYF. The CDR3 DNA reads TGCGCCAGCAGTGAGGGAAGACTCGGACGGACCCAGTACTTC.

V and J are TRBV6-5 and TRBJ2-7; tentatively, D is TRBD1 or TRBD2 (5 bases each). The V end lost 3 bases, the J end lost 3 bases, and 12 bases lay between the germline ends. From germline, CDR1 is MNHEY and CDR2 SVGAGI. The CDR3 consists of 14 residues. The CDR3 reads CASSYGGSVYEQYF. DNA of the CDR3: TGTGCCAGCAGTTATGGGGGATCAGTCTACGAGCAGTACTTC.

The CDR3 sequence: CASSFPLAGEANEQFF. In nucleotides, the CDR3 is TGCGCCAGCAGCTTCCCCTTAGCGGGAGAAGCAAATGAGCAGTTCTTC. This rearrangement joins TRBV5-1 to TRBJ2-1, with 9 bases aligning to TRBD2. The CDR3 runs to 16 residues. Germline V gene sequence: CDR1 SGHRS, CDR2 YFSETQ. V was clipped by 2 bases and J by 7 bases; unmatched bases: 10. Combining the CDR3 with reference TRBV5-1 and TRBJ2-1 gives the whole variable domain KAGVTQTPRYLIKTRGQQVTLSCSPISGHRSVSWYQQTPGQGLQFLFEYFSETQRNKGNFPGRFSGRQFSNSRSEMNVSTLELGDSALYLCASSFPLAGEANEQFFGPGTRLTVL.

The chain couples TRBV14 to TRBJ2-7, with 9 positions matching TRBD2. CDR3 length equals 14 residues. Per germline, CDR1 SGHDN and CDR2 FVKESK. V lost 0 bases, J lost 4 bases, and 1 base stayed unmatched. This CDR3 reads CASSQELAGYEQYF. DNA for the CDR3: TGTGCCAGCAGCCAAGAGCTAGCGGGATACGAGCAGTACTTC.

The CDR3, as DNA: TGTGCCAGCACCGGGACTCCTACCTACGAGCAGTACTTC. It is translated as CASTGTPTYEQYF. The chain combines TRBV7-6 with TRBJ2-7; tentatively, D is TRBD2 (6 bases). This CDR3 is 13 amino acids long. The germline gives CDR1 SGHVS, CDR2 FNYEAQ. Trimming pared 7 bases from V and 2 bases from J, leaving 12 bases between.

The genes are TRBV28 and TRBJ2-7, with 8 bases fitting TRBD1. The CDR3 consists of 14 residues. Looked up from germline, CDR1 is MDHEN and CDR2 is SYDVKM. V gave up 7 bases and J gave up 3 bases; unmatched junction bases: 8. Here the CDR3 reads CASTQGGLVYEQYF. The DNA of the CDR3 is TGTGCCAGCACACAGGGGGGTTTAGTCTACGAGCAGTACTTC.

This chain joins TRBV29-1 and TRBJ2-3; 11 nucleotides agree with TRBD1. Germline V gene sequence: CDR1 SQVTM, CDR2 ANQGSEA. The CDR3 consists of 16 residues. Trimming removed 3 bases from V and 6 bases from J; junction bases left unmatched: 11. This chain's CDR3 is CSVEGTGGAGRDTQYF. CDR3 DNA: TGCAGCGTTGAGGGGACAGGGGGAGCAGGCAGGGATACGCAGTATTTT.